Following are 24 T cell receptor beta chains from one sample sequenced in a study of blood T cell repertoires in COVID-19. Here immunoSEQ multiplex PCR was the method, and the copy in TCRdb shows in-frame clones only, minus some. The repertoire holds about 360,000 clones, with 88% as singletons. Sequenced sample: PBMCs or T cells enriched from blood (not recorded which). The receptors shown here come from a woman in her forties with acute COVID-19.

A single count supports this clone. The CDR3 bases are TGTGCCAGCAGCTTGCAGGGGGCGGGTGAAAAACTGTTTTTT. It translates to CASSLQGAGEKLFF. The chain is built from TRBV7-2 and TRBJ1-4; TRBD1 matches 8 bases. V shed 3 bases, J shed 7 bases, and the junction held 4 bases outside the gene matches. Per the germline V gene, CDR1 is SGHTA and CDR2 is FQGNSA. The CDR3 has 14 residues.

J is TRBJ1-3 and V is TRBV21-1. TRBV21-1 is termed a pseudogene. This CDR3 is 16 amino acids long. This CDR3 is CASSKSVSVSGNTIYF. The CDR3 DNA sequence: TGTGCCAGCAGCAAATCAGTCAGCGTCTCTGGAAACACCATATATTTT.

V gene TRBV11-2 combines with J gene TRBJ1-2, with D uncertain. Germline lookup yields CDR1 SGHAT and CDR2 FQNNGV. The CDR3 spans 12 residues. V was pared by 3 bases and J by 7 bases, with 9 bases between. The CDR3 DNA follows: TGTGCCAGCAGCTTTGACACAATTGGCTACACCTTC. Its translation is CASSFDTIGYTF. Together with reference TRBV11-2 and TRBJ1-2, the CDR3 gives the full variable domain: EAGVAQSPRYKIIEKRQSVAFWCNPISGHATLYWYQQILGQGPKLLIQFQNNGVVDDSQLPKDRFSAERLKGVDSTLKIQPAKLEDSAVYLCASSFDTIGYTFGSGTRLTVV.

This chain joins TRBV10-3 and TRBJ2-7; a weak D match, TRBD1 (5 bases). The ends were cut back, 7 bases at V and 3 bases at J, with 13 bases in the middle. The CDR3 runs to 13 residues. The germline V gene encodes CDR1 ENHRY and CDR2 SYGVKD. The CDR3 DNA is TGTGCCATCACACCAGGGTCGAACTACGAGCAGTACTTC. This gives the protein CAITPGSNYEQYF.

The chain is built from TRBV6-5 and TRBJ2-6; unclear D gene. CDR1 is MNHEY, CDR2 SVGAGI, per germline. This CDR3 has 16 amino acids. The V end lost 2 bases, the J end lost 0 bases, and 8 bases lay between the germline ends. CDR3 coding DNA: TGTGCCAGCAGTTACGGTGCAGGCTCTGGGGCCAACGTCCTGACTTTC. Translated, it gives CASSYGAGSGANVLTF.

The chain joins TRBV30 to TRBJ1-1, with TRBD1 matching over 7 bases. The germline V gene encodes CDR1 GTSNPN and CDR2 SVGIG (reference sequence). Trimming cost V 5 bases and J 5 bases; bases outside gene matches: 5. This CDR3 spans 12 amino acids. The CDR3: CAWEDRRTEAFF. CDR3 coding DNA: TGTGCCTGGGAGGACAGGAGAACTGAAGCTTTCTTT.

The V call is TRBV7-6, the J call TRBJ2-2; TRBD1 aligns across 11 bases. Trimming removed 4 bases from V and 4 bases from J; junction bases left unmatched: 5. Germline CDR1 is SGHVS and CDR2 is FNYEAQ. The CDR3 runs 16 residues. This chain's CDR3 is CASSSGQGAGTGELFF. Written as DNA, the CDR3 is TGTGCCAGCAGCTCCGGACAGGGGGCGGGCACCGGGGAGCTGTTTTTT.

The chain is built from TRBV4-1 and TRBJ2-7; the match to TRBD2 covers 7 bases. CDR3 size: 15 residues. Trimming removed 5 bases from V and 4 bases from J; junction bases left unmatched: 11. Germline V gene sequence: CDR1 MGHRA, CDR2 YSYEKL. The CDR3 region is CASSTSSAGVYEQYF. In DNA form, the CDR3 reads TGCGCCAGCAGCACCTCCTCTGCGGGGGTTTACGAGCAGTACTTC.

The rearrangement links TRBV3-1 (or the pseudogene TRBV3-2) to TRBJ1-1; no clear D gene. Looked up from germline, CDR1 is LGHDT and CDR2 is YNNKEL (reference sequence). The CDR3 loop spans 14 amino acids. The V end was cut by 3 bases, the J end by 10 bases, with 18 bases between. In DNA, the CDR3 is TGTGCCAGCAGCCAGGAAATCGGGAGATTGGGAGCTTTCTTT. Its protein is CASSQEIGRLGAFF.

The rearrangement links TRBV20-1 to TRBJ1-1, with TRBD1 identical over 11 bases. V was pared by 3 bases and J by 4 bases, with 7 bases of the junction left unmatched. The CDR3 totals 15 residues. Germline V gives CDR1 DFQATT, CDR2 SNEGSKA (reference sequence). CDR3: CSASRDRGLGTEAFF. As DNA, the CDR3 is TGCAGTGCTAGTAGGGACAGGGGGTTGGGCACTGAAGCTTTCTTT.

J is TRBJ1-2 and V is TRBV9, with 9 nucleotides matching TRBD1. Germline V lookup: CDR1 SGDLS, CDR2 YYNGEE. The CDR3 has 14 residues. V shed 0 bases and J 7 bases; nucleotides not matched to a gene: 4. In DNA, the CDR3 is TGTGCCAGCAGCGTAGCGGGACAGGGAAGTGGCTACACCTTC. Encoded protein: CASSVAGQGSGYTF.

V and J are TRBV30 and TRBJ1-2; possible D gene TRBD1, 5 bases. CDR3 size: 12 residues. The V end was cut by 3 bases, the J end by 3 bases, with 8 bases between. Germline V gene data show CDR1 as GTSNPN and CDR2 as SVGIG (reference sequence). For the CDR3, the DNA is TGTGCCTGGAGCACAGGAGACTATGGCTACACCTTC. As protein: CAWSTGDYGYTF.

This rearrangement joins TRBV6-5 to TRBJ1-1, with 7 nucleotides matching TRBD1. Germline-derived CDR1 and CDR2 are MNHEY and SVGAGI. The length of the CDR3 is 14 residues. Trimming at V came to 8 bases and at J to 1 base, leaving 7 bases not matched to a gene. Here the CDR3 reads CASELRTGNTEAFF. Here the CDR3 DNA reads TGTGCCAGCGAACTTCGGACAGGGAACACTGAAGCTTTCTTT.

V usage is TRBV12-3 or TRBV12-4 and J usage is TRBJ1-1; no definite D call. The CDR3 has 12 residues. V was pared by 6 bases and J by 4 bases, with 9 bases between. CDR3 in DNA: TGTGCCAGCAGGCCGGTATCCACTGAAGCTTTCTTT. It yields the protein CASRPVSTEAFF.

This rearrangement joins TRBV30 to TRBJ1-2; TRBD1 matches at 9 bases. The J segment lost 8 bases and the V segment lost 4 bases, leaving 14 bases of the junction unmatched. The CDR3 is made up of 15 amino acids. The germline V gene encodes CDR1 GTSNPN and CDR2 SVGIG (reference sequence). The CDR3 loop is CAWNRRDRDLDGYTF. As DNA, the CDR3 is TGTGCCTGGAACCGCCGGGACAGGGATTTGGACGGCTACACCTTC. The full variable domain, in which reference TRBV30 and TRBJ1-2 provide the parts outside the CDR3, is SQTIHQWPATLVQPVGSPLSLECTVEGTSNPNLYWYRQAAGRGLQLLFYSVGIGQISSEVPQNLSASRPQDRQFILSSKKLLLSDSGFYLCAWNRRDRDLDGYTFGSGTRLTVV.

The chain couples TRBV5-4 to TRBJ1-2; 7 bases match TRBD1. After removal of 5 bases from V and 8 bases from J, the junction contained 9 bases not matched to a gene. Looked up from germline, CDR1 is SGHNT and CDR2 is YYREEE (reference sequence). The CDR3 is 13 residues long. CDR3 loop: CASRAGGQGGYTF. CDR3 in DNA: TGTGCCAGCAGGGCAGGGGGGCAGGGCGGCTACACCTTC.

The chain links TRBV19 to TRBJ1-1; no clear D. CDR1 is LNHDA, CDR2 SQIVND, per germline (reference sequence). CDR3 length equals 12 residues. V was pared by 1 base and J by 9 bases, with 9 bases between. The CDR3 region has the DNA TGTGCCAGTAGTATAGGGGCAGAGCAAGCTTTCTTT. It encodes CASSIGAEQAFF.

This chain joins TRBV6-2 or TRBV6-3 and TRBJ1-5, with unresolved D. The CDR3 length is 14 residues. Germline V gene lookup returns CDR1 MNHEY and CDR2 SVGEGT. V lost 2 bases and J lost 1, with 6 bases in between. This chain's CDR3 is CASSYTESNQPQHF. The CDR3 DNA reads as TGTGCCAGCAGTTACACAGAGAGCAATCAGCCCCAGCATTTT.

The CDR3 region is CASSRGTSRGAEAFF. The CDR3 DNA follows: TGCGCCAGCAGCAGGGGGACGTCTCGGGGCGCTGAAGCTTTCTTT. The chain combines TRBV5-1 with TRBJ1-1; D might be TRBD1 (6 bases). Germline-derived CDR1 and CDR2 are SGHRS and YFSETQ. This CDR3 has 15 residues. The V gene lost 4 bases and the J gene lost 6 bases, with 19 bases spanning the gap.

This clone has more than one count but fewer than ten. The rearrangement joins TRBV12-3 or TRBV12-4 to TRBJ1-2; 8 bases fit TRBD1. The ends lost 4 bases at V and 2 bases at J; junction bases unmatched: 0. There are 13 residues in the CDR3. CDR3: CASSSGGNYGYTF. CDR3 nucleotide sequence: TGTGCCAGCAGTTCAGGGGGCAACTATGGCTACACCTTC.

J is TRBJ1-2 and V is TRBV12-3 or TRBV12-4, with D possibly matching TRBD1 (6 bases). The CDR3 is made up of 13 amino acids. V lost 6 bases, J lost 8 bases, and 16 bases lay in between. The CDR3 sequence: CASSGNRATGYTF. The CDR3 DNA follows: TGTGCCAGCAGCGGAAACAGGGCGACCGGCTACACCTTC.

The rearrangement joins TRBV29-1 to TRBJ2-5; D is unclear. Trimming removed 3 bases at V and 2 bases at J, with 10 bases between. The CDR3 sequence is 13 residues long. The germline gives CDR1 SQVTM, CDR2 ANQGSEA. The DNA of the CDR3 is TGCAGCGTTGATCTACGGTCGCAAGAGACCCAGTACTTC. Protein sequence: CSVDLRSQETQYF.

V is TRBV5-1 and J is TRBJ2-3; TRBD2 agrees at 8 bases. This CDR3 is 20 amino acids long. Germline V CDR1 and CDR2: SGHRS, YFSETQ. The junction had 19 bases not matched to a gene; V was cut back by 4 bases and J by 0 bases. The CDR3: CASSPGGVTSGGFSTDTQYF. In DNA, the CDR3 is TGCGCCAGCAGCCCCGGGGGGGTAACTAGCGGAGGCTTTAGCACAGATACGCAGTATTTT.

The CDR3 sequence: CASSVAAGAFTEAFF. The CDR3 coding sequence is TGTGCCAGCAGCGTAGCTGCAGGGGCATTCACTGAAGCTTTCTTT. This rearrangement joins TRBV9 to TRBJ1-1, with D perhaps matching TRBD1 (6 bases). Germline lookup yields CDR1 SGDLS and CDR2 YYNGEE. The V and J ends lost 0 bases and 4 bases respectively, with 13 bases between them. The CDR3 is 15 residues long.